Listed here are 9 T cell receptor beta chains from one sample, sequenced in a study of monozygotic twins with inflammatory bowel disease. TCRdb reprocessed the 5' RACE reads and keeps a single row for each CDR3 protein, giving no DNA. The listing records about 160,000 distinct CDR3 sequences. Input material: blood. The receptors derive from a human donor with ulcerative colitis or Crohn's disease, or a healthy co-twin of an affected twin (not recorded which).

This rearrangement joins TRBV18 to TRBJ1-1; the D gene TCRdb calls, TRBD1, cannot be checked with no DNA. Per germline, CDR1 KGHSH and CDR2 LQKENI. The CDR3 consists of 15 residues. The CDR3 region is CASSQRDRGPTEAFF.

This rearrangement joins TRBV20-1 to TRBJ2-7; TCRdb returns TRBD2, unconfirmable since there is no DNA. CDR3 size: 14 residues. The germline gives CDR1 DFQATT, CDR2 SNEGSKA (reference sequence). The CDR3: CSASPAANSYEQYF.

This chain links TRBV6-1 with TRBJ2-2; without DNA, the TCRdb call of TRBD2 cannot be checked. The CDR3 sequence is 18 residues long. Germline V gene sequence: CDR1 MNHNS, CDR2 SASEGT. The CDR3: CASSEGWGLAKVGGELFF.

The chain carries TRBV5-5 and TRBJ2-7; checking the TCRdb D call of TRBD2 is not possible without DNA. The V gene's germline CDR1 is SGHKS and CDR2 YYEKEE (reference sequence). The CDR3 totals 15 residues. This CDR3 is CASSLGGTAVREQYF.

The V and J genes are TRBV5-6 and TRBJ2-3. The CDR3 runs 14 residues. Per the germline V gene, CDR1 is SGHDT and CDR2 is YYEEEE. The CDR3 here is CASSPGPNTDTQYF.

The rearrangement uses TRBV14 and TRBJ1-2; TCRdb reports TRBD1, a call that lacks DNA to check it against. CDR1 is SGHDN, CDR2 FVKESK, per germline. The CDR3 is 15 amino acids. CDR3 protein: CASSQSDRVVYGYTF.

The chain uses TRBV7-2 and TRBJ1-5. CDR1 is SGHTA, CDR2 FQGNSA, per germline. The CDR3 is 14 residues long. The CDR3 here is CASSLTHSNQPQHF.

V and J are TRBV29-1 and TRBJ2-2; the TCRdb call, TRBD1, lacks DNA for checking. CDR1 is SQVTM, CDR2 ANQGSEA, per germline. The CDR3 has 13 amino acids. This CDR3 reads CSGGQGSTGELFF.

V gene TRBV30 combines with J gene TRBJ1-6. Germline V gene sequence: CDR1 GTSNPN, CDR2 SVGIG (reference sequence). The CDR3 has 14 amino acids. CDR3 residues: CALGRSSYNSPLHF.